These 21 T cell receptor beta chains were all obtained from the same sample, sequenced in a study of molecular identifiers for immune sequencing clone quantification. TCRdb reprocessed the PCR reads with MiXCR, giving one entry per CDR3 protein. The data hold about 320,000 distinct CDR3 sequences, with 20% to 25% observed a single time. The sequenced sample was naive CD8+ T cells from blood, with Jurkat cell RNA spiked in. Subset in this sample: FACS-sorted CD8+CD4-CCR7+CD45RA+ naive T cells. Receptors originate from a human donor in good health. Some libraries in this study had Jurkat cell RNA spiked in.

Of note for this clonotype: A much larger clone lies a single base off, so this may be a read error. V gene TRBV7-2 combines with J gene TRBJ2-1; D ambiguous. CDR1 and CDR2 from the germline V gene are SGHTA and FQGNSA. The V end lost 1 base, the J end lost 2 bases, and 9 bases lay between the germline ends. The CDR3 consists of 15 residues. The CDR3 is CASSLEPTAYNEQFF. CDR3 bases: TGTGCCAGCAGCTTAGAACCTACAGCCTACAATGAGCAGTTCTTC.

The rearrangement uses TRBV28 and TRBJ1-1; D is unclear. Trimming took off 3 bases at V and 3 bases at J, with 11 bases between the two ends. This CDR3 region has 14 residues. Germline V gene sequence: CDR1 MDHEN, CDR2 SYDVKM. DNA of the CDR3: TGTGCCAGCAGTTTTAGACTCAGAGACACTGAAGCTTTCTTT. It yields the protein CASSFRLRDTEAFF.

At least ten counts were recorded for this clonotype. The rearrangement uses TRBV15 and TRBJ2-5, with D perhaps TRBD1 or TRBD2 (5 bases each). Trimming shortened V by 1 base and J by 0 bases, and 9 bases separated the two germline ends. The CDR3 spans 15 residues. Germline V CDR1 and CDR2: LNHNV, YYDKDF (reference sequence). The CDR3 spells CATSRAGTNQETQYF. In DNA form, the CDR3 reads TGTGCCACCAGCAGAGCGGGGACCAACCAAGAGACCCAGTACTTC.

This clonotype was found many times. V and J are TRBV12-3 or TRBV12-4 and TRBJ2-2; 9 bases agree with TRBD1. The V segment lost 4 bases and the J segment 7 bases; nucleotides outside the gene matches: 7. The CDR3 is 15 residues long. CDR3 amino acids: CASSSGTGNVGELFF. The CDR3 coding sequence is TGTGCCAGCAGTTCCGGGACAGGGAACGTCGGGGAGCTGTTTTTT.

This clonotype showed up many times. V usage is TRBV21-1 and J usage is TRBJ2-7; the table's D call TRBD1 went unverified against the DNA. TRBV21-1 is marked as a pseudogene. The length of the CDR3 is 17 residues. This chain's CDR3 is CASSNDSRTVRGDEQYF. CDR3 nucleotide sequence: TGTGCCAGCAGCAATGATAGTCGGACAGTACGCGGGGACGAGCAGTACTTC.

A remark on this clonotype: A much bigger clone sits one base away, suggesting this may be a read error. The genes are TRBV20-1 and TRBJ2-7, with 8 nucleotides matching TRBD1. V lost 5 bases, J lost 2 bases, and 5 bases stayed unmatched. The CDR3 extends over 13 amino acids. Germline-derived CDR1 and CDR2 are DFQATT and SNEGSKA (reference sequence). CDR3 residues: CSALGQEPYEQYF. The CDR3 DNA sequence: TGCAGTGCTCTGGGACAGGAGCCCTACGAGCAGTACTTC.

The table lists this clonotype with many counts. V usage is TRBV12-3 or TRBV12-4 and J usage is TRBJ2-3; no clear D gene. The CDR3 covers 11 residues. V lost 6 bases, J lost 2 bases, and 3 bases lay in between. The CDR3 DNA follows: TGTGCCAGCAGGATCACAGATACGCAGTATTTT. This sequence encodes CASRITDTQYF.

Of note for this clonotype: A much bigger clone sits one base away, suggesting this may be a read error. The rearrangement links TRBV7-6 to TRBJ2-3, with 10 bases fitting TRBD2. The CDR3 runs 15 residues. The germline V gene has CDR1 SGHVS and CDR2 FNYEAQ. CDR3 sequence reads: CAGSSLAGDTDTQYF. CDR3 coding DNA: TGTGCCGGCAGCTCTCTAGCGGGGGACACAGATACGCAGTATTTT.

This clonotype was found many times. The chain uses TRBV6-2 or TRBV6-3 and TRBJ2-3; D unclear. This CDR3 comprises 16 residues. The ends were cut back, 1 base at V and 5 bases at J, with 16 bases in the middle. Per the germline V gene, CDR1 is MNHEY and CDR2 is SVGEGT. CDR3 residues: CASSYFRTEPLDTQYF. CDR3 sequence (DNA): TGTGCCAGCAGTTACTTTAGGACGGAGCCCTTAGATACGCAGTATTTT.

V is TRBV13 and J is TRBJ1-1; D gene ambiguous. The CDR3 is 15 residues long. V gave up 4 bases and J gave up 2 bases, with 14 bases separating them. From germline, CDR1 is PRHDT and CDR2 FYEKMQ (reference sequence). The CDR3 coding sequence is TGTGCCAGCAGCTCTACAAACGGACCTAACACTGAAGCTTTCTTT. Translated: CASSSTNGPNTEAFF.

This clonotype was seen more than once but under ten times. The chain carries TRBV7-9 and TRBJ2-2; D is uncertain. Trimming took 3 bases from V and 7 from J, leaving 9 bases between them. The CDR3 sequence is 13 residues long. The germline V gene has CDR1 SEHNR and CDR2 FQNEAQ (reference sequence). CDR3 coding DNA: TGTGCCAGCAGCTTCGTTGGTGGCGGGGAGCTGTTTTTT. Translation gives CASSFVGGGELFF. Full variable domain (missing parts from reference TRBV7-9 and TRBJ2-2): DTGVSQNPRHKITKRGQNVTFRCDPISEHNRLYWYRQTLGQGPEFLTYFQNEAQLEKSRLLSDRFSAERPKGSFSTLEIQRTEQGDSAMYLCASSFVGGGELFFGEGSRLTVL.

Only a few counts were recorded for this clonotype. The junction departs from the called germline gene at one end, perhaps through a read error. The rearrangement uses TRBV6-5 and TRBJ2-3, with 7 bases matching TRBD2. This CDR3 comprises 16 residues. Germline CDR1 reads MNHEY; CDR2 reads SVGAGI. CDR3: CAGSYSGTRGGDTQYF. The DNA of the CDR3 is TGTGCCGGCAGTTACTCGGGTACTCGCGGGGGAGATACGCAGTATTTT.

This clonotype was detected many times. This chain joins TRBV3-1 and TRBJ2-5; D call uncertain. Trimming cost V 0 bases and J 2 bases, with 10 bases left between them. CDR3 size: 15 residues. The germline gives CDR1 LGHDT, CDR2 YNNKEL (reference sequence). CDR3 DNA sequence: TGTGCCAGCAGCCAAGAGCCCTGGCTACAAGAGACCCAGTACTTC. Protein product: CASSQEPWLQETQYF.

This clonotype turned up a few times. This likely comes from a read error, as the CDR3 has no conserved phenylalanine or tryptophan at its end. This rearrangement joins TRBV5-6 to TRBJ2-7; a possible D gene is TRBD2 (5 bases). Germline lookup yields CDR1 SGHDT and CDR2 YYEEEE. The CDR3 is 14 residues long. The germline V and J ends were trimmed by 1 base and 6 bases, with 14 bases remaining between them. CDR3: CASSLRSGVSEQYL. For the CDR3, the DNA is TGTGCCAGCAGCTTGAGGTCCGGGGTATCCGAGCAGTACCTC.

Notes on this clonotype: This could be a read error, since a much larger clone is one nucleotide away. The chain employs TRBV6-6 and TRBJ2-1; D gene ambiguous. CDR1 MNHNY and CDR2 SVGAGI come from the germline V gene (reference sequence). This CDR3 comprises 15 residues. The V gene lost 2 bases and the J gene lost 0 bases, with 8 bases spanning the gap. The CDR3 DNA follows: TGTGCCAGCAGTTACCCGGCTGTCTCCTACAATGAGCAGTTCTTC. Translated, it gives CASSYPAVSYNEQFF.

This clonotype was observed many times. J is TRBJ2-3 and V is TRBV20-1; TRBD2 matches at 8 bases. The junction had 16 bases not matched to a gene; V was cut back by 0 bases and J by 8 bases. Looked up from germline, CDR1 is DFQATT and CDR2 is SNEGSKA (reference sequence). This CDR3 region has 17 residues. The CDR3 loop reads CSARDIGPGGPPPTQYF. The CDR3 DNA reads as TGCAGTGCTAGAGATATAGGTCCGGGAGGGCCCCCTCCTACGCAGTATTTT.

This sequence joins TRBV3-1 and TRBJ1-5; tentatively, D is TRBD1 (6 bases). V was clipped by 0 bases and J by 7 bases, with 28 bases between them. This CDR3 has 20 residues. Germline V gene lookup returns CDR1 LGHDT and CDR2 YNNKEL (reference sequence). The CDR3 region is CASSQDPLDTGRSSGQPQHF. CDR3 DNA: TGTGCCAGCAGCCAAGATCCACTCGATACAGGGCGCTCCTCGGGGCAGCCCCAGCATTTT.

This clonotype has only a few counts. The genes are TRBV3-2 and TRBJ2-5. TRBV3-2 is a pseudogene. The CDR3 contains 16 residues. As DNA, the CDR3 is TGTGCCAGCAGCCAAGATCTTTGCCGGCAGAAAGAGACCCAGTACTTC. It encodes CASSQDLCRQKETQYF.

This clonotype has ten or more counts. The rearrangement uses TRBV12-3 or TRBV12-4 and TRBJ2-7, with D maybe TRBD1 (6 bases). With 5 bases removed from V and 3 bases from J, the gap between germline ends came to 17 bases. The CDR3 has 15 residues. CDR3 DNA sequence: TGTGCCAGCAGTACCATGGATGGGGACAACTACGAGCAGTACTTC. Translated, it gives CASSTMDGDNYEQYF.

To note about this clonotype: A single base separates this from a much larger clone, so it may be a read error. CDR3 DNA: TGTGCCAGCAGCGGCGTGGGAAGCTCCTACAATGAGCAGTTCTTC. It is translated as CASSGVGSSYNEQFF. The chain has TRBV9 and TRBJ2-1; no definite D call. The CDR3 is 15 residues long. CDR1 is SGDLS, CDR2 YYNGEE, per germline. Trimming removed 3 bases at V and 0 bases at J, with 10 bases between.

For this clonotype: Just one base apart from a much larger clone, this may be a read error. The chain links TRBV7-9 to TRBJ1-1; D may be TRBD1 (6 bases). Germline CDR1 and CDR2: SEHNR and FQNEAQ (reference sequence). The CDR3 has 17 residues. The CDR3 loop reads CASSLAPMWGRGTAAFF. In DNA form, the CDR3 reads TGTGCCAGCAGCTTAGCCCCAATGTGGGGGCGAGGCACTGCAGCTTTCTTT. Full variable domain (outside the CDR3, taken from reference TRBV7-9 and TRBJ1-1): DTGVSQNPRHKITKRGQNVTFRCDPISEHNRLYWYRQTLGQGPEFLTYFQNEAQLEKSRLLSDRFSAERPKGSFSTLEIQRTEQGDSAMYLCASSLAPMWGRGTAAFFGQGTRLTVV.